Described below is a single TCR beta chain sequence and its context. While infection was still active, Seattle patients were enrolled and then followed longitudinally. Per the original methods: Cell counts per sample came from amplifying reference gene primers. Only in-frame clones appear in the TCRdb table, and some are missing; sequencing was by immunoSEQ multiplex PCR. The DNA was the basis for D and trimming; V, J and clone size are from that table. The sample has 75,000 to 85,000 clones; 70% to 90% are singletons. These data come from a study of blood T cell repertoires in COVID-19. Overall study: Sources were T cells, B-cell-depleted T cells, or PBMCs; the material itself was cDNA or gDNA.

From germline, CDR1 is LGHDT and CDR2 YNNKEL (reference sequence). V was clipped by 4 bases and J by 8 bases, with 13 bases between them. The CDR3 extends over 13 amino acids. The chain combines TRBV3-1 (or the pseudogene TRBV3-2) with TRBJ2-3; D unclear. The sequenced sample was peripheral blood. The sequence came from a man in his fifties or sixties with COVID-19, enrolled during active disease. The CDR3 is CASSPKTSRTQYF. In nucleotides, the CDR3 is TGTGCCAGCAGCCCTAAAACTTCCCGTACGCAGTATTTT.